This TCR beta chain was captured by sequencing in a study of blood T cell repertoires in COVID-19. Study as a whole: PBMCs, B-cell-depleted T cells, or T cells were the source of the cDNA or gDNA that made up the material.

The protocol was immunoSEQ multiplex PCR, while the TCRdb copy is restricted to in-frame clones and leaves out a portion. The repertoire holds fewer than 500,000 clones, roughly four fifths seen once, with 0.85% to 1.2% in the top ten. The CDR3 is 14 amino acids. Germline CDR1 SGHNT, CDR2 YYREEE (reference sequence). Unmatched junction bases numbered 8, after V lost 2 bases and J lost 8 bases. The receptor's source is a human donor with acute or convalescent COVID-19. The donor label of this sample is uncertain. Source material: peripheral blood. The genes are TRBV5-4 and TRBJ1-2; 8 nucleotides match TRBD1. The CDR3 loop is CASSFSRGQGGYTF. DNA of the CDR3: TGTGCCAGCAGCTTTTCCAGGGGGCAAGGGGGCTACACCTTC.